These T cell receptor beta chains were read from a single sample in a study of cytomegalovirus exposure and HLA in healthy donors. Profiling relied on immunoSEQ multiplex PCR, and the TCRdb table lists in-frame clones only, not all of them. In the table there are about 160,000 clones, around 82% of which are singletons. Source material: PBMCs. These receptors were obtained from a man under 40 in good health and CMV-seronegative. Each CDR3 is given with its conserved first and last residue.

J gene: TRBJ1-3; V gene: TRBV5-1; CDR3 protein: CASSSGQTGSNTIYF
J gene: TRBJ2-3; V gene: TRBV5-4; CDR3 protein: CASSSPREGRSDTQYF
J gene: TRBJ2-2; V gene: TRBV16; CDR3 protein: CASSHLGLEVNTGELFF
J gene: TRBJ2-1; V gene: TRBV6-1; CDR3 protein: CASSASSVFYSYNEQFF
J gene: TRBJ2-1; V gene: TRBV15; CDR3 protein: CATSRGRGGTSGRYNEQFF
J gene: TRBJ2-1; V gene: TRBV9; CDR3 protein: CASSVRTTVYNEQFF
J gene: TRBJ2-2; V gene: TRBV30; CDR3 protein: CAWNRNTGELFF
J gene: TRBJ2-3; V gene: TRBV5-1; CDR3 protein: CASHPGQGAGDTQYF
J gene: TRBJ2-1; V gene: TRBV10-2; CDR3 protein: CASSFRRGDYNEQFF
J gene: TRBJ2-1; V gene: TRBV10-3; CDR3 protein: CAISEALPWAPYNEQFF
J gene: TRBJ2-7; V gene: TRBV14; CDR3 protein: CASSRIAVPSHEQYF
J gene: TRBJ2-7; V gene: TRBV30; CDR3 protein: CAWSLRSSYEQYF
J gene: TRBJ2-3; V gene: TRBV9; CDR3 protein: CASSVQARTDTQYF
J gene: TRBJ2-5; V gene: TRBV10-2; CDR3 protein: CASSASGEAETQYF
J gene: TRBJ1-2; V gene: TRBV19; CDR3 protein: CASGGGRDADYGYTF
J gene: TRBJ1-1; V gene: TRBV30; CDR3 protein: CAWEIPSIRRTEAFF
J gene: TRBJ2-7; V gene: TRBV30; CDR3 protein: CAFLAGGSYEQYF
J gene: TRBJ2-1; V gene: TRBV9; CDR3 protein: CASSVLAGGLHNEQFF
J gene: TRBJ2-7; V gene: TRBV7-9; CDR3 protein: CASSSTGLAGYEQYF
J gene: TRBJ2-7; V gene: TRBV29-1; CDR3 protein: CSVVTGVYEQYF
J gene: TRBJ2-7; V gene: TRBV5-1; CDR3 protein: CASSLGDRVGEQYF
J gene: TRBJ1-2; V gene: TRBV20-1; CDR3 protein: CSAGSYGYTF
J gene: TRBJ2-2; V gene: TRBV18; CDR3 protein: CASSPVPGTSGDSNTGELFF
J gene: TRBJ2-1; V gene: TRBV9; CDR3 protein: CASSVEGTRGYNEQFF
J gene: TRBJ2-7; V gene: TRBV28; CDR3 protein: CASKRGGLSEQYF
J gene: TRBJ2-7; V gene: TRBV7-9; CDR3 protein: CSSSSRAYEQYF
J gene: TRBJ1-1; V gene: TRBV13; CDR3 protein: CASSLESQNTEAFF
J gene: TRBJ2-1; V gene: TRBV10-1; CDR3 protein: CASSGGQGAFNEQFF
J gene: TRBJ2-2; V gene: TRBV19; CDR3 protein: CASTRDRASGELFF
J gene: TRBJ2-3; V gene: TRBV5-6; CDR3 protein: CASSELHRALNTDTQYF
J gene: TRBJ2-2; V gene: TRBV14; CDR3 protein: CASSHNRDKNTGELFF
J gene: TRBJ1-4; V gene: TRBV4-1; CDR3 protein: CASSHPLPSGEKLFF
J gene: TRBJ1-5; V gene: TRBV10-1; CDR3 protein: CASSPSRGQYSNQPQHF
J gene: TRBJ2-7; V gene: TRBV18; CDR3 protein: CASSPKGTGGTSSYEQYF
J gene: TRBJ1-1; V gene: TRBV6-6; CDR3 protein: CASSPRQNTEAFF
J gene: TRBJ1-3; V gene: TRBV9; CDR3 protein: CASSEQLSGNTIYF
J gene: TRBJ1-5; V gene: TRBV7-8; CDR3 protein: CASSLFEGQGQPQHF
J gene: TRBJ2-7; V gene: TRBV6-5; CDR3 protein: CATRQGHTNGQYF
J gene: TRBJ1-1; V gene: TRBV7-9; CDR3 protein: CASSLDSGGTTEAFF
J gene: TRBJ2-3; V gene: TRBV4-2; CDR3 protein: CASSQDPAGGPGTQYF
J gene: TRBJ2-7; V gene: TRBV6-5; CDR3 protein: CASSKQGAYEQYF
J gene: TRBJ1-6; V gene: TRBV27; CDR3 protein: CASSLSMDTSPLHF
J gene: TRBJ2-1; V gene: TRBV25-1; CDR3 protein: CASSDPSGSSYNEQFF
J gene: TRBJ1-1; V gene: TRBV7-6; CDR3 protein: CASSLAIAGGAFF
J gene: TRBJ1-6; V gene: TRBV7-8; CDR3 protein: CASSQQTGGARNSPLHF
J gene: TRBJ1-4; V gene: TRBV7-9; CDR3 protein: CASSLRSTNEKLFF
J gene: TRBJ2-7; V gene: TRBV5-1; CDR3 protein: CASSLRGSTYEQYF
J gene: TRBJ1-2; V gene: TRBV13; CDR3 protein: CASSFGQGNYGYTF
J gene: TRBJ1-2; V gene: TRBV27; CDR3 protein: CATRTGGHGYTF
J gene: TRBJ1-2; V gene: TRBV5-4; CDR3 protein: CASSDRVGNYGYTF
J gene: TRBJ2-7; V gene: TRBV5-1; CDR3 protein: CASSSRLAGAYEQYF
J gene: TRBJ2-3; V gene: TRBV6-4; CDR3 protein: CASSDSSGGATDTQYF
J gene: TRBJ1-1; V gene: TRBV25-1; CDR3 protein: CASRDSRNTEAFF
J gene: TRBJ1-4; V gene: TRBV2; CDR3 protein: CASRIDRGEVLMFF
J gene: TRBJ2-7; V gene: TRBV11-3; CDR3 protein: CASSFTGQGSEQYF
J gene: TRBJ1-2; V gene: TRBV28; CDR3 protein: CASSLSISYNYGYTF
J gene: TRBJ1-1; V gene: TRBV5-6; CDR3 protein: CASSIGTGIDLEAFF
J gene: TRBJ2-1; V gene: TRBV28; CDR3 protein: CASSSSLPRSSGNEQFF
J gene: TRBJ2-5; V gene: TRBV2; CDR3 protein: CASSVRGQETQYF